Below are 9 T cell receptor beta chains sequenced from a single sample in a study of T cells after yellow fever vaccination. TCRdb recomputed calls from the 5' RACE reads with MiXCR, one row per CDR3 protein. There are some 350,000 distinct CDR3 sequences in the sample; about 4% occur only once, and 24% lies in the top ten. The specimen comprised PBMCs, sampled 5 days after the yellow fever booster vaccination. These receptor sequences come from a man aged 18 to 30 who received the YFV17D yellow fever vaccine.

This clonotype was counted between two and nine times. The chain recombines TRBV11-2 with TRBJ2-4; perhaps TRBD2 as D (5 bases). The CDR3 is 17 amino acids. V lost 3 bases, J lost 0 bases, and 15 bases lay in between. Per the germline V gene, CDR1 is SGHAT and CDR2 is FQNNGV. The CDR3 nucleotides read TGTGCCAGCAGCTTCCGCCCGGGGAAGGGAGCCAAAAACATTCAGTACTTC. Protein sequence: CASSFRPGKGAKNIQYF.

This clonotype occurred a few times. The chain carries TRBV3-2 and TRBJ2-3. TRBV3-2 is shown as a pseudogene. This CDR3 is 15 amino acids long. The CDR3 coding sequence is TGTGCCAGCAGCCAAGAGGCAACAAAGACAGATACGCAGTATTTT. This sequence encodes CASSQEATKTDTQYF.

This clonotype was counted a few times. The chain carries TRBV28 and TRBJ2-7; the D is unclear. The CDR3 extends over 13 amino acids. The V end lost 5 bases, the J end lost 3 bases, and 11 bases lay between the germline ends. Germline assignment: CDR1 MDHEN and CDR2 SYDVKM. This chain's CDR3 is CASSPRNSYEQYV. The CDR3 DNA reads TGTGCCAGCAGTCCCCGTAACAGCTACGAGCAGTACGTC.

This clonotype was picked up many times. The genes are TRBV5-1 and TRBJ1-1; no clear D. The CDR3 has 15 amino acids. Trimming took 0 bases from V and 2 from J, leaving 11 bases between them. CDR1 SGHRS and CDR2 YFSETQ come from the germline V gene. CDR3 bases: TGCGCCAGCAGCTTGGAACCCTCGGGAAACACTGAAGCTTTCTTT. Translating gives CASSLEPSGNTEAFF.

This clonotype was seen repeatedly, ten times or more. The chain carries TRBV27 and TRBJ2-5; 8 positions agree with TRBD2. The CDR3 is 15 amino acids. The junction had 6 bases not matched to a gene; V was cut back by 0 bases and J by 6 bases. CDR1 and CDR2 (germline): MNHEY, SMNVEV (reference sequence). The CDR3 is CASSLSSGGVKTQYF. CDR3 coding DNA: TGTGCCAGCAGTTTATCGAGCGGGGGAGTAAAGACCCAGTACTTC.

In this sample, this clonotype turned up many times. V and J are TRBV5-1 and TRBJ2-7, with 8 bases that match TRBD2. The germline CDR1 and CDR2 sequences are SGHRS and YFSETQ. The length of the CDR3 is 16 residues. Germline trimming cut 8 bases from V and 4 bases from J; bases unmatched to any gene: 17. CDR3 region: CARRPRGAGGSYEQYV. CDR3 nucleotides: TGCGCCAGACGCCCACGAGGCGCGGGGGGAAGTTACGAGCAGTACGTC.

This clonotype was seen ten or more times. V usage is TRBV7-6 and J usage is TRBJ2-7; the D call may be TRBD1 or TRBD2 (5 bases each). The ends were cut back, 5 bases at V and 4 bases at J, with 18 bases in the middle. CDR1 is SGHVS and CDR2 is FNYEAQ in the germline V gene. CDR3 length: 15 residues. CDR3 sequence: CASSLEPGPGYEQYV. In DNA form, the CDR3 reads TGTGCCAGCAGCCTTGAGCCGGGGCCGGGGTACGAGCAGTACGTC.

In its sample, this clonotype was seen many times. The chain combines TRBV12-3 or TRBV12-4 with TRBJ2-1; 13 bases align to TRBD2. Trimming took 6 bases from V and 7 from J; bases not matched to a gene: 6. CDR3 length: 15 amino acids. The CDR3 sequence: CASSRLAGGSNEQFF. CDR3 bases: TGTGCCAGCAGCCGACTAGCGGGGGGCTCGAATGAGCAGTTCTTC.

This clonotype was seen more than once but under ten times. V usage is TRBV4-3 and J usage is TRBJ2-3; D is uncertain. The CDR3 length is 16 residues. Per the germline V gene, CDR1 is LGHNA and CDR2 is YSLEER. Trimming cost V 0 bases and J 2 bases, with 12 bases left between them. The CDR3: CASSQEARVPTDTQYF. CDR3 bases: TGCGCCAGCAGCCAAGAAGCCCGAGTCCCCACAGATACGCAGTATTTT.